The 18 T cell receptor beta chains listed next were all sequenced from one sample in a study of technical replicates of blood from several donors. The protocol was immunoSEQ multiplex PCR, while the TCRdb copy is restricted to in-frame clones and leaves out a portion. The sample has around 92,000 clones, approximately 95% seen once. The sequenced material came from T cells isolated from PBMCs. Receptors were obtained from a human donor in good health.

This chain connects TRBV19 to TRBJ1-3, with D possibly TRBD1 on 5 matching bases. This CDR3 has 16 amino acids. Trimming stripped 3 bases from V and 2 bases from J, with 14 bases between. Germline values: CDR1 LNHDA, CDR2 SQIVND (reference sequence). The CDR3 here is CASSMKGTQPGNTIYF. The CDR3 DNA follows: TGTGCCAGTAGTATGAAGGGGACTCAGCCTGGAAACACCATATATTTT. Using reference TRBV19 and TRBJ1-3 for the parts outside the CDR3, the full variable domain is DGGITQSPKYLFRKEGQNVTLSCEQNLNHDAMYWYRQDPGQGLRLIYYSQIVNDFQKGDIAEGYSVSREKKESFPLTVTSAQKNPTAFYLCASSMKGTQPGNTIYFGEGSWLTVV.

The V gene is TRBV9, the J gene TRBJ1-2; 7 bases line up with TRBD1. J gave up 1 base and V 5 bases, and 14 bases lay outside the gene matches. There are 17 residues in the CDR3. Germline CDR1 reads SGDLS; CDR2 reads YYNGEE. The CDR3 here is CASSSPPAGGLNYGYTF. CDR3 bases: TGTGCCAGCAGTTCTCCCCCCGCAGGGGGACTTAACTATGGCTACACCTTC.

The chain has TRBV18 and TRBJ2-1; 13 bases match TRBD2. Germline CDR1 is KGHSH and CDR2 is LQKENI. There are 15 residues in the CDR3. V trimming: 4 bases; J trimming: 8 bases; junction bases outside the gene matches: 5. The CDR3 coding sequence is TGTGCCAGCTCACGTAGGACTAGCGGGAGTGATGAGCAGTTCTTC. This sequence encodes CASSRRTSGSDEQFF.

The chain is built from TRBV7-2 and TRBJ2-1; TRBD1 aligns across 9 bases. Losses at the gene ends were 4 bases for V and 7 bases for J; bases not matched to a gene: 5. CDR3 length: 14 amino acids. CDR1 and CDR2 from the germline V gene are SGHTA and FQGNSA. CDR3 in amino acids: CASSYRGQRNEQFF. CDR3 bases: TGTGCCAGCAGCTACAGGGGGCAAAGGAATGAGCAGTTCTTC.

The genes are TRBV27 and TRBJ2-3, with a tentative D call TRBD1 (6 bases). V was clipped by 1 base and J by 4 bases, with 12 bases between them. The CDR3 loop spans 15 amino acids. Germline V gives CDR1 MNHEY, CDR2 SMNVEV (reference sequence). The CDR3 nucleotides are TGTGCCAGCAGTTTATATGGCAGGGGCCCAGATACGCAGTATTTT. This codes for CASSLYGRGPDTQYF.

The chain uses TRBV19 and TRBJ2-3; TRBD1 is a possible D gene (6 bases). The V and J ends lost 3 bases and 2 bases respectively, with 9 bases between them. Germline V gene lookup returns CDR1 LNHDA and CDR2 SQIVND (reference sequence). The CDR3 has 14 amino acids. The CDR3 here is CASSMTGFTDTQYF. The DNA for the CDR3 is TGTGCCAGTAGTATGACAGGTTTCACAGATACGCAGTATTTT.

The chain carries TRBV7-9 and TRBJ2-3, with 8 bases fitting TRBD2. Germline values: CDR1 SEHNR, CDR2 FQNEAQ (reference sequence). This CDR3 is 16 amino acids long. The CDR3 protein is CASPPRGASGLDTQYF. The CDR3 DNA reads TGTGCTTCACCTCCTCGGGGGGCTAGCGGGTTAGATACGCAGTATTTT.

In its sample, this clone was seen once. V usage is TRBV28 and J usage is TRBJ1-5; 7 nucleotides align to TRBD1. The CDR3 runs 15 residues. V lost 3 bases to trimming and J lost 5 bases; unmatched junction nucleotides: 7. Germline CDR1 is MDHEN and CDR2 is SYDVKM. The CDR3 loop is CASSFLTGLDQPQHF. Here the CDR3 DNA reads TGTGCCAGCAGTTTTTTGACAGGGCTGGATCAGCCCCAGCATTTT.

About this clone itself: One junction end disagrees with the germline gene, perhaps due to a read error. Written as DNA, the CDR3 is TGTGCCACCAGCAGAGATACGGGACTAGCGGGAGTATGGGACTTC. It yields the protein CATSRDTGLAGVWDF. The chain recombines TRBV15 with TRBJ2-7; TRBD2 matches at 14 bases. Germline V CDR1 and CDR2: LNHNV, YYDKDF (reference sequence). The CDR3 contains 15 residues.

This chain links TRBV6-1 with TRBJ1-1; a possible D gene is TRBD1 (6 bases). This CDR3 has 16 residues. Per the germline V gene, CDR1 is MNHNS and CDR2 is SASEGT. Trimming took 2 bases from V and 3 from J, leaving 16 bases between them. CDR3 amino acids: CASSETGSWWDTEAFF. DNA of the CDR3: TGTGCCAGCAGTGAAACAGGGTCGTGGTGGGACACTGAAGCTTTCTTT.

The chain joins TRBV7-3 to TRBJ2-3, with TRBD2 matching 13 bases. The CDR3 consists of 16 residues. Germline assignment: CDR1 SGHTA and CDR2 FQGTGA. The ends lost 4 bases at V and 6 bases at J; junction bases unmatched: 7. The CDR3 DNA reads TGTGCCAGCAGCTCCCCGGGACTAGCGGGATCGGATACGCAGTATTTT. Translation: CASSSPGLAGSDTQYF. Supplemented by reference TRBV7-3 and TRBJ2-3, the full variable domain reads GAGVSQTPSNKVTEKGKYVELRCDPISGHTALYWYRQSLGQGPEFLIYFQGTGAADDSGLPNDRFFAVRPEGSVSTLKIQRTERGDSAVYLCASSSPGLAGSDTQYFGPGTRLTVL.

J is TRBJ2-2 and V is TRBV7-9; 12 nucleotides align to TRBD1. This CDR3 region has 16 residues. The V and J ends lost 5 bases and 6 bases, in that order; junction bases with no gene match: 7. Germline lookup yields CDR1 SEHNR and CDR2 FQNEAQ (reference sequence). CDR3 in DNA: TGTGCCAGCAGCCCCCAAAGGGACAGGGGGCCCGGGGAGCTGTTTTTT. Its protein product is CASSPQRDRGPGELFF.

This chain joins TRBV27 and TRBJ1-1; TRBD1 matches 7 bases. After removal of 6 bases from V and 1 base from J, the junction contained 5 bases not matched to a gene. Germline V gene data show CDR1 as MNHEY and CDR2 as SMNVEV (reference sequence). The CDR3 consists of 14 residues. The CDR3 reads CASSSQGGNTEAFF. The CDR3 DNA follows: TGTGCCAGCAGCTCCCAGGGGGGGAACACTGAAGCTTTCTTT.

The gene calls are TRBV30 and TRBJ1-6, with D tentatively TRBD1 (6 bases). CDR1 and CDR2 (germline): GTSNPN, SVGIG (reference sequence). The CDR3 extends over 17 amino acids. The germline V and J ends were trimmed by 3 bases and 0 bases, with 15 bases remaining between them. The CDR3 sequence: CAWSLTGPNSYNSPLHF. Here the CDR3 DNA reads TGTGCCTGGAGCCTCACAGGGCCCAACTCCTATAATTCACCCCTCCACTTT.

This rearrangement joins TRBV5-6 to TRBJ2-1, with TRBD2 matching 9 bases. In germline, CDR1 is SGHDT, CDR2 YYEEEE. V lost 1 base and J lost 9; bases outside the gene matches: 8. CDR3 length: 15 amino acids. CDR3 residues: CASSLSGGRATEQFF. Here the CDR3 DNA reads TGTGCCAGCAGCTTGTCGGGCGGGAGGGCAACTGAGCAGTTCTTC.

The rearrangement uses TRBV27 and TRBJ2-7, with D maybe TRBD2 (5 bases). CDR3 length: 14 amino acids. Germline assignment: CDR1 MNHEY and CDR2 SMNVEV (reference sequence). The V end lost 5 bases, the J end lost 0 bases, and 11 bases lay between the germline ends. The CDR3 region is CASSLSGYSYEQYF. CDR3 nucleotide sequence: TGTGCCAGCAGTCTGAGCGGTTACTCCTACGAGCAGTACTTC.

This chain links TRBV27 with TRBJ2-3; D may be TRBD2 (6 bases). V lost 5 bases and J 3 bases, leaving 12 bases between the germline ends. Germline CDR1 and CDR2: MNHEY and SMNVEV (reference sequence). This CDR3 contains 14 residues. DNA of the CDR3: TGTGCCAGCAGTCTTTCTAGCGTTACAGATACGCAGTATTTT. Protein sequence: CASSLSSVTDTQYF.

This chain joins TRBV19 and TRBJ1-4, with 7 bases lining up with TRBD1. The V and J ends lost 9 bases and 6 bases, in that order; junction bases with no gene match: 7. The CDR3 totals 13 residues. Germline assignment: CDR1 LNHDA and CDR2 SQIVND (reference sequence). The CDR3 sequence is CASSGTVYEKLFF. The DNA of the CDR3 is TGTGCCAGCTCCGGGACAGTATATGAAAAACTGTTTTTT.